This T cell receptor (beta chain) came from a study of Graves' ophthalmopathy and Graves' hyperthyroidism. Findings of the study overall: Blood also held most thyroid clonotypes expanded above 0.001 frequency.

Patients were excluded if they had other autoimmune diseases or uncontrolled infections, and likewise if pregnancy or lactation applied. In its sample, this clonotype was seen many times. What it recognizes is unknown. Scientists amplified the TCR beta CDR3 regions from RNA transcripts. Second-round multiplex PCR followed a first-round RT-PCR using HTBI primers. Via MiXCR, TCRdb re-called the multiplex PCR reads, giving one row per CDR3 protein. The table includes about half a million distinct CDR3 sequences, around an eighth detected once. The TCR sequence derives from a woman aged 25 to 39 with Graves' ophthalmopathy. Sequencing was performed on blood.

In DNA form, the CDR3 reads TGTGCCAGCAGTCCCGGGACTAGCGGGGTTCAAGAGACCCAGTACTTC. As protein: CASSPGTSGVQETQYF. V gene TRBV27 combines with J gene TRBJ2-5, with 13 positions matching TRBD2. CDR1 MNHEY and CDR2 SMNVEV come from the germline V gene (reference sequence). J was trimmed by 2 bases and V by 5 bases; bases with no gene match: 5. The CDR3 consists of 16 residues.